This T cell receptor (beta chain) came from a study of immune cell composition in non-small cell lung cancer. The CDR3 has 14 amino acids. The germline gives CDR1 LGHNT, CDR2 FRNRAP. The V gene lost 6 bases and the J gene lost 1 base, with 12 bases spanning the gap. About this clone: Its antigen is undetermined.

Study findings and constraints: It was not proven that tumour-reactive clones equal dominant tumour-associated clones.

TCRdb keeps only in-frame clones here, not all; method: immunoSEQ multiplex PCR. The sample lists 14,000 to 15,000 clones, 55% to 70% occurring once. This sequence joins TRBV12-5 and TRBJ1-1, with unresolved D. The TCR originated in a human donor with non-small cell lung cancer. The sample comprised lung tumor tissue. This CDR3 reads CASGPGLRNTEAFF. CDR3 DNA: TGTGCTAGTGGCCCCGGACTGAGGAACACTGAAGCTTTCTTT.